One T cell receptor (beta chain) is described in this entry. Looked up from germline, CDR1 is LNHNV and CDR2 is YYDKDF (reference sequence). The J segment lost 2 bases and the V segment lost 0 bases, leaving 6 bases of the junction unmatched. The CDR3 spans 17 residues. Per the study methods: Reference gene primer amplification gave nucleated cell count estimates. Method: immunoSEQ multiplex PCR; TCRdb's copy keeps in-frame clones and lacks some. V and J calls and clone size are as listed in that table; D and trimming were resolved from the DNA. This table holds under 250,000 clones, roughly 85% found once. This specimen belongs to a study of blood T cell repertoires in COVID-19. As for the study in general: Samples came from the United States, Italy and Spain, spanning acute and convalescent COVID-19. The analysed material was cDNA or gDNA that came from T cells, B-cell-depleted T cells, or PBMCs.

The sample taken for sequencing was peripheral blood. This receptor was taken from a man younger than 30 with active or convalescent COVID-19. The gene calls are TRBV15 and TRBJ1-2; the match to TRBD1 covers 10 bases. The CDR3 DNA reads TGTGCCACCAGCAGAGATCGGGGACAGGGGCAAAACTATGGCTACACCTTC. It codes for CATSRDRGQGQNYGYTF.